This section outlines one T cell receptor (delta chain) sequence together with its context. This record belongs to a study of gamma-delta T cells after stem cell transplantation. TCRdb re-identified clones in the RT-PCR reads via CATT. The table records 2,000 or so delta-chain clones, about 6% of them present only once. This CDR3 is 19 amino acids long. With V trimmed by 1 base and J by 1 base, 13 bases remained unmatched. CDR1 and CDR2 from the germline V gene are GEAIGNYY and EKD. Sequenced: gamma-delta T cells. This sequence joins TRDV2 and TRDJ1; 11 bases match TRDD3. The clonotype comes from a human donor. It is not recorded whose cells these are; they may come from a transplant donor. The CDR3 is CACDTWRGLGDSSTDKLIF. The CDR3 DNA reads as TGTGCCTGTGACACGTGGCGTGGACTGGGGGATAGCTCCACCGATAAACTCATCTTT.